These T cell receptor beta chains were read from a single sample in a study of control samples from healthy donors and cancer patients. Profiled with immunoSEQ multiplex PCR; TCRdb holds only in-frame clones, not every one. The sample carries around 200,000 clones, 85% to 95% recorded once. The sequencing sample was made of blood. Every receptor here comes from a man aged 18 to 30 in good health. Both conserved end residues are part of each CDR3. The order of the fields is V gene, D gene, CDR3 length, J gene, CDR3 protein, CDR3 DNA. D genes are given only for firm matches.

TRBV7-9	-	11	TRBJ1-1	CASSLYTEAFF	TGTGCCAGCAGCTTATATACTGAAGCTTTCTTT
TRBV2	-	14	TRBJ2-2	CASSEEENTGELFF	TGTGCCAGCAGTGAAGAGGAGAACACCGGGGAGCTGTTTTTT
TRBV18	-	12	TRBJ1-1	CASSPQGTEAFF	TGTGCCAGCTCACCTCAAGGCACTGAAGCTTTCTTT
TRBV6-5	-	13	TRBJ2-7	CASNWDILGEQYF	TGTGCCAGCAATTGGGACATACTCGGGGAGCAGTACTTC
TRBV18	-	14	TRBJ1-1	CASSPLGGIGGAFF	TGTGCCAGCTCACCACTGGGGGGCATAGGGGGAGCTTTCTTT
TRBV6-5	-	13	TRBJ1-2	CASSFDSNYGYTF	TGTGCCAGCAGCTTCGACAGTAACTATGGCTACACCTTC
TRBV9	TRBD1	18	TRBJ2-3	CASSEPLAGGFSTDTQYF	TGTGCCAGCAGCGAGCCCCTAGCAGGGGGCTTTTCCACAGATACGCAGTATTTT
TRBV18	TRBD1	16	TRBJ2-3	CASSSQGASVADTQYF	TGTGCCAGCTCTTCGCAGGGGGCATCGGTCGCAGATACGCAGTATTTT
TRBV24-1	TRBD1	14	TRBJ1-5	CATSDSAGGKPQHF	TGTGCCACCAGTGATTCGGCAGGGGGGAAGCCCCAGCATTTT
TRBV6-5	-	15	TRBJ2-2	CASRRTFSDTGELFF	TGTGCCAGCAGACGGACATTTTCGGACACCGGGGAGCTGTTTTTT
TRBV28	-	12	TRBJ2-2	CASSLHTGELFF	TGTGCCAGCAGTCTCCACACCGGGGAGCTGTTTTTT
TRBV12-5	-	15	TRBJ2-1	CASGLDTGGGNEQFF	TGTGCTAGTGGGTTGGACACCGGAGGAGGGAATGAGCAGTTCTTC
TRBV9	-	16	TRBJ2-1	CASSVDGSQTYNEQFF	TGTGCCAGCAGCGTAGACGGCAGCCAAACCTACAATGAGCAGTTCTTC